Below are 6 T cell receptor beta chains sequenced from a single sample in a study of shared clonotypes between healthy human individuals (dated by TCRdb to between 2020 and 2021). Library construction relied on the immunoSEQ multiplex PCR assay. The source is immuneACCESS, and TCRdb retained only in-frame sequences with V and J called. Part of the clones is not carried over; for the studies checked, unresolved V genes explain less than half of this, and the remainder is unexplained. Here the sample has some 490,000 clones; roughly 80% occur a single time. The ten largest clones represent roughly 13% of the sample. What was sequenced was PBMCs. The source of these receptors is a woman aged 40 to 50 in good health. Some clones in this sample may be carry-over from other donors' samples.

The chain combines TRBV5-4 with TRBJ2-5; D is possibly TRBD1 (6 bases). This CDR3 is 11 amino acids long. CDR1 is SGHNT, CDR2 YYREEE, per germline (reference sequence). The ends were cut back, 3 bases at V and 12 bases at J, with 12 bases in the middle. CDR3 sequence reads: CASSSGRGKYF. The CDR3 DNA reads TGTGCCAGCAGCTCGGGAAGGGGGAAGTACTTC. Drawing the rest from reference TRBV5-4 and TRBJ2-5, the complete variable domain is ETGVTQSPTHLIKTRGQQVTLRCSSQSGHNTVSWYQQALGQGPQFIFQYYREEENGRGNFPPRFSGLQFPNYSSELNVNALELDDSALYLCASSSGRGKYFGPGTRLLVL.

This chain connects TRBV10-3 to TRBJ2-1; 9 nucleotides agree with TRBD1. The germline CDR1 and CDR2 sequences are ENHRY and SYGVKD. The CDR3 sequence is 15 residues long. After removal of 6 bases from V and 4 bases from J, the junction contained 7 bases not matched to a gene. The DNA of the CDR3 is TGTGCCATCAGGCGAGGGACAGGGTCTTACAATGAGCAGTTCTTC. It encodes CAIRRGTGSYNEQFF.

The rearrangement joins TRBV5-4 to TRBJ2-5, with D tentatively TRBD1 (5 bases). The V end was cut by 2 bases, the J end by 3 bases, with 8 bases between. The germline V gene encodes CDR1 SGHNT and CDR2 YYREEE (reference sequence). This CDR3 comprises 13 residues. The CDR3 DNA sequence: TGTGCCAGCAGCTTTCCAGGGAAAGAGACCCAGTACTTC. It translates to CASSFPGKETQYF.

This CDR3 reads CASSAIASSTDTQYF. Here the CDR3 DNA reads TGTGCCAGCAGCGCGATAGCGTCTAGCACAGATACGCAGTATTTT. V is TRBV7-2 and J is TRBJ2-3, with a possible D match to TRBD2 (5 bases). This CDR3 comprises 15 residues. V dropped 5 bases and J dropped 0 bases, with 12 bases sitting between them. CDR1 is SGHTA and CDR2 is FQGNSA in the germline V gene.

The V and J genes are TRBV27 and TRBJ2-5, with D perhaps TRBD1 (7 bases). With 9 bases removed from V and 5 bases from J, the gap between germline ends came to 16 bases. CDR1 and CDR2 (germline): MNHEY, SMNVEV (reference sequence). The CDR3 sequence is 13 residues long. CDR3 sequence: CARGTVGGETQYF. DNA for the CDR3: TGTGCCAGGGGGACAGTAGGGGGGGAGACCCAGTACTTC.

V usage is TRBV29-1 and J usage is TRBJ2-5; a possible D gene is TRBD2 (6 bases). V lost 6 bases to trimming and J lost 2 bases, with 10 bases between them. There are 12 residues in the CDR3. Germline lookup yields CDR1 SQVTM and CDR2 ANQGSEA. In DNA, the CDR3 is TGCAGCGTGCAACTAGCTCAAGAGACCCAGTACTTC. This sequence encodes CSVQLAQETQYF.